A selection of T cell receptor beta chains follows, all from one sample in a study of blood T cell repertoires in COVID-19. Method: immunoSEQ multiplex PCR; TCRdb's copy keeps in-frame clones and lacks some. In the table there are some 120,000 clones, approximately 85% of which are singletons. Sequencing used peripheral blood. All receptors come from a human donor in a cohort sampled during active COVID-19. Both conserved end residues are trimmed from each CDR3. The order of the fields is V gene, CDR3 protein.

TRBV5-1 | ASSSHRVNTGELF
TRBV6-4 | ASSPLAGSPGTQY
TRBV5-1 | ASSSGGAWGYT
TRBV7-9 | ASSLGQGAKSEKLF
TRBV5-1 | ASSLDRVGEKLF
TRBV11-3 | ASSLGQNSPLH
TRBV6-4 | ASSAGWNQPQH
TRBV6-6 | ASSFTGDSQPQH
TRBV5-1 | ASSLWGLDRASNEQF
TRBV19 | ASSIQGRGTEAF